The 3 T cell receptor beta chains given below trace back to one sample, sequenced in a study of post-analysis software for immune sequencing data. Unique-molecular-identifier-tagged TCR beta cDNA libraries were used. TCRdb re-called the PCR reads through MiXCR, storing one row per CDR3 protein. Of a few hundred thousand distinct CDR3 sequences in the sample, roughly 35% were seen once. Their specific antigens are unknown. Study conclusions and caveats: Patients carried five TRBV segments more frequently than controls did, and TRBV5-6, TRBV5-1 and TRBV20-1 were among them.

The sequencing sample was made of blood. The receptors derive from a girl aged 5 to 17 with multiple sclerosis.

This chain uses TRBV24-1 with TRBJ2-5; 7 bases match TRBD1. Germline loops: CDR1 KGHDR, CDR2 SFDVKD. J gave up 1 base and V 3 bases, and 4 bases lay outside the gene matches. The CDR3 consists of 15 residues. DNA of the CDR3: TGTGCCACCAGTGATCCAACAGGGGTCCAAGAGACCCAGTACTTC. Amino acids: CATSDPTGVQETQYF.

The genes are TRBV9 and TRBJ1-3; no clear D gene. Germline V lookup: CDR1 SGDLS, CDR2 YYNGEE. Between the trimmed V and J ends, which lost 3 bases and 6 bases, there was a span of 13 bases. The CDR3 contains 14 residues. CDR3: CASSERWSANTIYF. DNA of the CDR3: TGTGCCAGCAGCGAGAGGTGGAGTGCAAACACCATATATTTT.

V usage is TRBV28 and J usage is TRBJ1-5, with D uncertain. Germline V gene data show CDR1 as MDHEN and CDR2 as SYDVKM. The CDR3 runs to 12 residues. Between the trimmed V and J ends, which lost 7 bases and 6 bases, there was a span of 10 bases. The CDR3 region is CASTPTGQPQHF. The DNA for the CDR3 is TGTGCCAGCACCCCCACGGGTCAGCCCCAGCATTTT.